The 26 T cell receptor beta chains listed next were all sequenced from one sample in a study of identifying expanded T cells in peripheral blood. Sequencing used immunoSEQ multiplex PCR; TCRdb keeps in-frame clones, though not all of them. Among just under 65,000 clones listed, approximately 89% were seen once. Input material: blood. All receptors come from a person aged 18-69 years in good health.

The V call is TRBV9, the J call TRBJ2-1; 16 positions match TRBD2. The CDR3 sequence is 17 residues long. V shed 3 bases and J 9 bases; nucleotides not matched to a gene: 9. Germline CDR1 SGDLS, CDR2 YYNGEE. This CDR3 is CASSAQKGLAGGPEQFF. CDR3 DNA: TGTGCCAGCAGCGCCCAAAAGGGACTAGCGGGAGGGCCTGAGCAGTTCTTC.

In its sample, this clone was seen once. The chain is built from TRBV4-2 and TRBJ2-3, with D hard to call. The germline V gene encodes CDR1 LGHNA and CDR2 YNFKEQ. Trimming left V 0 bases short and J 2 bases short, with 12 bases between. The CDR3 spans 16 residues. In DNA, the CDR3 is TGTGCCAGCAGCCAAGAACCCGGAGTGATCACAGATACGCAGTATTTT. Protein product: CASSQEPGVITDTQYF.

J is TRBJ2-7 and V is TRBV27, with 10 nucleotides matching TRBD2. CDR3 length equals 16 residues. The germline V gene encodes CDR1 MNHEY and CDR2 SMNVEV (reference sequence). V was pared by 2 bases and J by 6 bases, with 10 bases of the junction left unmatched. DNA for the CDR3: TGTGCCAGCAGTTTAAATTCGCTAGCGGGAGTCTTCGAGCAGTACTTC. It translates to CASSLNSLAGVFEQYF.

The J gene is TRBJ2-3, the V gene TRBV20-1; D not certain. CDR1 is DFQATT, CDR2 SNEGSKA, per germline (reference sequence). The CDR3 has 11 residues. The germline V and J ends were trimmed by 0 bases and 8 bases, with 6 bases remaining between them. CDR3 bases: TGCAGTGCTAGAGACATCAGTACGCAGTATTTT. It is translated as CSARDISTQYF.

V is TRBV11-1 and J is TRBJ2-3; 7 bases match TRBD2. This CDR3 contains 15 residues. Germline CDR1 reads SGHAT; CDR2 reads FQDESV (reference sequence). V lost 2 bases, J lost 0 bases, and 2 bases stayed unmatched. The CDR3 region has the DNA TGTGCCAGCAGCTTATTCGGGGGGAGCACAGATACGCAGTATTTT. Its protein product is CASSLFGGSTDTQYF. The full variable domain, completed using reference TRBV11-1 and TRBJ2-3, is EAEVAQSPRYKITEKSQAVAFWCDPISGHATLYWYRQILGQGPELLVQFQDESVVDDSQLPKDRFSAERLKGVDSTLKIQPAELGDSAMYLCASSLFGGSTDTQYFGPGTRLTVL.

This clone has a handful of counts. V is TRBV4-3 and J is TRBJ1-5; D is possibly TRBD1 (5 bases). Germline CDR1 LGHNA, CDR2 YSLEER. The CDR3 covers 17 residues. Trimming shortened V by 1 base and J by 2 bases, and 15 bases separated the two germline ends. In DNA, the CDR3 is TGCGCCAGCAGCCAAGTAAGCGAAGGGGCTGGCAATCAGCCCCAGCATTTT. It encodes CASSQVSEGAGNQPQHF.

This clone was seen a few times. This sequence joins TRBV7-8 and TRBJ2-4; possibly TRBD2 for D (5 bases). V lost 3 bases, J lost 2 bases, and 8 bases lay in between. This CDR3 has 14 residues. Germline V gene sequence: CDR1 SGHVS, CDR2 FQNEAQ. The CDR3, as DNA: TGTGCCAGCAGCTTTACGGGAACCAAAAACATTCAGTACTTC. Translation: CASSFTGTKNIQYF.

J is TRBJ2-1 and V is TRBV6-5; D assignment may be TRBD1 or TRBD2 (6 bases each). Trimming cost V 0 bases and J 4 bases, with 13 bases left between them. CDR1 is MNHEY and CDR2 is SVGAGI in the germline V gene. The CDR3 loop spans 16 amino acids. The CDR3 nucleotides are TGTGCCAGCAGTTACTCGTGGGGGGCCTTATACAATGAGCAGTTCTTC. It codes for CASSYSWGALYNEQFF.

The V and J genes are TRBV5-4 and TRBJ1-4, with TRBD1 matching over 7 bases. J was trimmed by 5 bases and V by 4 bases; bases with no gene match: 8. CDR1 is SGHNT, CDR2 YYREEE, per germline (reference sequence). CDR3 length equals 15 residues. The CDR3, as DNA: TGTGCCAGCAGCGGCAACCCGGGACAGAATGAAAAACTGTTTTTT. It is translated as CASSGNPGQNEKLFF.

The V and J genes are TRBV7-3 and TRBJ1-1, with TRBD1 as a possible D gene (5 bases). The V end was cut by 3 bases, the J end by 5 bases, with 10 bases between. The V gene's germline CDR1 is SGHTA and CDR2 FQGTGA. The CDR3 sequence is 13 residues long. CDR3 bases: TGTGCCAGCAGCTTCCAGGGAGGGACTGAAGCTTTCTTT. Protein: CASSFQGGTEAFF.

The rearrangement uses TRBV7-8 and TRBJ2-5, with 11 bases lining up with TRBD2. The CDR3 is made up of 16 amino acids. The germline V gene encodes CDR1 SGHVS and CDR2 FQNEAQ. Germline trimming cut 5 bases from V and 3 bases from J; bases unmatched to any gene: 8. The CDR3 is CASSRTSGQVKETQYF. CDR3 coding DNA: TGTGCCAGCAGCAGGACTAGCGGGCAAGTAAAAGAGACCCAGTACTTC.

The V gene is TRBV30, the J gene TRBJ1-3; D gene unclear. The CDR3 length is 12 residues. Germline loops: CDR1 GTSNPN, CDR2 SVGIG (reference sequence). The V gene lost 3 bases and the J gene lost 4 bases, with 7 bases spanning the gap. The CDR3 bases are TGTGCCTGGAGACCTTCCGGAAACACCATATATTTT. Protein: CAWRPSGNTIYF.

This rearrangement joins TRBV5-1 to TRBJ2-1; either TRBD1 or TRBD2 may supply D (5 bases each). V was trimmed by 6 bases and J by 2 bases, leaving 9 bases between them. The CDR3 is made up of 13 amino acids. CDR1 is SGHRS, CDR2 YFSETQ, per germline. CDR3 coding DNA: TGCGCCAGCATCGGGACCGCCTACAATGAGCAGTTCTTC. This gives the protein CASIGTAYNEQFF.

The chain links TRBV13 to TRBJ2-2; 10 bases align to TRBD1. Losses at the gene ends were 3 bases for V and 7 bases for J; bases not matched to a gene: 2. This CDR3 comprises 14 residues. Germline CDR1 PRHDT, CDR2 FYEKMQ (reference sequence). The CDR3 loop reads CASSLGQGIGELFF. DNA for the CDR3: TGTGCCAGCAGCTTGGGACAGGGGATCGGGGAGCTGTTTTTT.

J is TRBJ2-1 and V is TRBV28, with 8 bases aligning to TRBD2. V lost 1 base and J lost 8; bases outside the gene matches: 10. Germline V CDR1 and CDR2: MDHEN, SYDVKM. This CDR3 is built from 16 residues. CDR3 coding DNA: TGTGCCAGCAGTTTATCCGGGACTAGTATGATCTATGAGCAGTTCTTC. Its translation is CASSLSGTSMIYEQFF.

As DNA, the CDR3 is TGTGCCAGCAGTTCAGGGACGTTAGCCTATGGCTACACCTTC. Its protein product is CASSSGTLAYGYTF. This chain uses TRBV6-6 with TRBJ1-2, with D possibly TRBD1 on 5 matching bases. V was cut by 4 bases and J by 4 bases, with 13 bases left in between. Per the germline V gene, CDR1 is MNHNY and CDR2 is SVGAGI (reference sequence). This CDR3 is 14 amino acids long.

This clone occurred once. The rearrangement links TRBV11-3 to TRBJ2-2; D gene unclear. Germline-derived CDR1 and CDR2 are SGHNT and YENEEA. CDR3 length: 14 residues. The ends were cut back, 1 base at V and 1 base at J, with 4 bases in the middle. The CDR3 spells CASSLVGNTGELFF. The CDR3 DNA follows: TGTGCCAGCAGCTTAGTAGGGAACACCGGGGAGCTGTTTTTT.

The chain links TRBV28 to TRBJ1-4; D is unclear. The V end was cut by 5 bases, the J end by 8 bases, with 18 bases between. Germline V CDR1 and CDR2: MDHEN, SYDVKM. The CDR3 is made up of 15 amino acids. The CDR3 coding sequence is TGTGCCAGCAGTCCCCTCGCCGTCGTAAGCGAAAAACTGTTTTTT. This codes for CASSPLAVVSEKLFF.

The rearrangement links TRBV10-3 to TRBJ2-5; 8 positions match TRBD1. V gave up 9 bases and J gave up 3 bases; unmatched junction bases: 12. Germline V lookup: CDR1 ENHRY, CDR2 SYGVKD. The CDR3 runs to 15 residues. The CDR3 sequence: CAMKGGTGREETQYF. The CDR3 DNA follows: TGTGCCATGAAAGGGGGGACAGGCAGGGAAGAGACCCAGTACTTC.

V and J are TRBV5-6 and TRBJ1-2; tentatively, D is TRBD1 (6 bases). V dropped 6 bases and J dropped 4 bases, with 19 bases sitting between them. CDR1 is SGHDT, CDR2 YYEEEE, per germline. The CDR3 contains 15 residues. CDR3 region: CASNNRDRTGYGYTF. CDR3 sequence (DNA): TGTGCCAGCAACAACAGGGATAGAACTGGCTATGGCTACACCTTC.

The genes are TRBV6-5 and TRBJ2-1, with a weak D call TRBD2 (7 bases). Germline V gene sequence: CDR1 MNHEY, CDR2 SVGAGI. Trimming took off 4 bases at V and 5 bases at J, with 12 bases between the two ends. The CDR3 covers 14 residues. CDR3 bases: TGTGCCAGCAGTTGGGGGGGGCGCAACAATGAGCAGTTCTTC. This gives the protein CASSWGGRNNEQFF.

This rearrangement joins TRBV7-6 to TRBJ2-7; 7 bases align to TRBD1. The CDR3 length is 17 residues. J was trimmed by 2 bases and V by 0 bases; bases with no gene match: 10. CDR1 is SGHVS and CDR2 is FNYEAQ in the germline V gene. CDR3 DNA: TGTGCCAGCAGCTTAGCCTCCCGGGACAGTCTACCCTACGAGCAGTACTTC. Translating it yields CASSLASRDSLPYEQYF.

The chain uses TRBV30 and TRBJ1-6, with D unresolved. The length of the CDR3 is 18 residues. Germline V gene lookup returns CDR1 GTSNPN and CDR2 SVGIG (reference sequence). V was clipped by 2 bases and J by 0 bases, with 17 bases between them. DNA for the CDR3: TGTGCCTGGAGTCCCCTAGGACGGTTGAGCTCCTATAATTCACCCCTCCACTTT. Protein sequence: CAWSPLGRLSSYNSPLHF.

The genes are TRBV5-6 and TRBJ2-7, with D unclear. The CDR3 spans 12 residues. V gave up 5 bases and J gave up 0 bases, with 6 bases separating them. CDR1 SGHDT and CDR2 YYEEEE come from the germline V gene. The CDR3 protein is CASSISSYEQYF. The CDR3 coding sequence is TGTGCCAGCAGTATCAGCTCCTACGAGCAGTACTTC.

This clone was seen once. The rearrangement uses TRBV19 and TRBJ2-2; either TRBD1 or TRBD2 may fit D (5 bases each). V was trimmed by 3 bases and J by 3 bases, leaving 14 bases between them. The germline gives CDR1 LNHDA, CDR2 SQIVND (reference sequence). The CDR3 is 16 residues long. Here the CDR3 DNA reads TGTGCCAGTAGTATGGCCCGGGACCATCACACCGGGGAGCTGTTTTTT. It specifies CASSMARDHHTGELFF.

The genes are TRBV5-4 and TRBJ2-3; D uncertain. This CDR3 has 15 amino acids. The V end lost 0 bases, the J end lost 4 bases, and 12 bases lay between the germline ends. CDR1 is SGHNT, CDR2 YYREEE, per germline (reference sequence). The CDR3 loop is CASSLDRGRADTQYF. DNA of the CDR3: TGTGCCAGCAGCTTGGATCGCGGACGGGCAGATACGCAGTATTTT.